Following are 11 T cell receptor beta chains from one sample sequenced in a study of cytomegalovirus exposure and HLA in healthy donors. Libraries were prepared by immunoSEQ multiplex PCR; TCRdb keeps only in-frame clonotypes and omits some of them. The sample carries about 250,000 clones, about 90% recorded once. The sample consisted of PBMCs. The receptor source for this set is a man younger than 35 in good health and CMV-seropositive.

The count of this clone is one. The chain recombines TRBV10-1 with TRBJ2-2, with 8 bases matching TRBD1. V shed 1 base and J 2 bases; nucleotides not matched to a gene: 3. Germline values: CDR1 WNHNN, CDR2 SYGVQD (reference sequence). The CDR3 sequence is 16 residues long. DNA of the CDR3: TGCGCCAGCAGTGAGTTTGGACAGGGAAACACCGGGGAGCTGTTTTTT. Translation gives CASSEFGQGNTGELFF.

The V and J genes are TRBV27 and TRBJ1-1; a possible D gene is TRBD1 (5 bases). This CDR3 comprises 13 residues. V lost 6 bases to trimming and J lost 1 base, with 9 bases between them. CDR1 is MNHEY and CDR2 is SMNVEV in the germline V gene (reference sequence). The CDR3 loop reads CASRGVGNTEAFF. CDR3 DNA sequence: TGTGCCAGCAGAGGGGTTGGGAACACTGAAGCTTTCTTT.

The V and J genes are TRBV5-1 and TRBJ1-1; possible D gene TRBD1, 6 bases. The CDR3 contains 15 residues. V lost 4 bases and J 3 bases, leaving 16 bases between the germline ends. CDR1 is SGHRS and CDR2 is YFSETQ in the germline V gene. CDR3 protein: CASSAYRARDTEAFF. In nucleotides, the CDR3 is TGCGCCAGCAGCGCTTACAGGGCCAGGGACACTGAAGCTTTCTTT. The variable domain in full, completed from reference TRBV5-1 and TRBJ1-1, reads KAGVTQTPRYLIKTRGQQVTLSCSPISGHRSVSWYQQTPGQGLQFLFEYFSETQRNKGNFPGRFSGRQFSNSRSEMNVSTLELGDSALYLCASSAYRARDTEAFFGQGTRLTVV.

The rearrangement uses TRBV28 and TRBJ1-1; D possibly corresponds to TRBD1 (5 bases). This CDR3 region has 12 residues. V was pared by 5 bases and J by 4 bases, with 8 bases between. Germline lookup yields CDR1 MDHEN and CDR2 SYDVKM. CDR3 sequence reads: CASSTTGTEAFF. The CDR3 DNA reads as TGTGCCAGCAGTACCACAGGCACTGAAGCTTTCTTT.

This chain uses TRBV7-2 with TRBJ2-3, with TRBD2 matching over 9 bases. This CDR3 has 15 amino acids. Per germline, CDR1 SGHTA and CDR2 FQGNSA. The V segment lost 5 bases and the J segment 1 base; nucleotides outside the gene matches: 4. CDR3 DNA sequence: TGTGCCAGCAGCCCCTGGACTAGCGGCACAGATACGCAGTATTTT. This gives the protein CASSPWTSGTDTQYF.

This clone appeared once. The junction differs from germline at one of its ends, possibly a read error. The chain joins TRBV28 to TRBJ1-5; TRBD1 might be the D (6 bases). Germline CDR1 and CDR2: MDHEN and SYDVKM. This CDR3 has 16 residues. The DNA of the CDR3 is TGTGCCGGCAGTTTATTGGAGGGAATAGGGGGACAGCCCCAGCATTTT. It yields the protein CAGSLLEGIGGQPQHF. Full variable domain (rest looked up from reference TRBV28 and TRBJ1-5): DVKVTQSSRYLVKRTGEKVFLECVQDMDHENMFWYRQDPGLGLRLIYFSYDVKMKEKGDIPEGYSVSREKKERFSLILESASTNQTSMYLCAGSLLEGIGGQPQHFGDGTRLSIL.

J is TRBJ1-1 and V is TRBV2; weak D call: TRBD1 (6 bases). The germline V gene encodes CDR1 SNHLY and CDR2 FYNNEI. There are 12 residues in the CDR3. V lost 5 bases and J 6 bases, leaving 10 bases between the germline ends. For the CDR3, the DNA is TGTGCCAGCAGTTCAGGGGTGGCTGAAGCTTTCTTT. This translates into CASSSGVAEAFF. The whole variable domain, filled in from reference TRBV2 and TRBJ1-1, reads EPEVTQTPSHQVTQMGQEVILRCVPISNHLYFYWYRQILGQKVEFLVSFYNNEISEKSEIFDDQFSVERPDGSNFTLKIRSTKLEDSAMYFCASSSGVAEAFFGQGTRLTVV.

This clone was observed many times. One end of the junction is discordant with germline, which a read error may explain. The chain combines TRBV15 with TRBJ2-7; D possibly corresponds to TRBD2 (6 bases). Germline CDR1 is LNHNV and CDR2 is YYDKDF (reference sequence). This CDR3 has 14 residues. The CDR3 coding sequence is TGTGCCACCAGCAGATTAACTAGCTCCCACGAGCAGTACTTC. This encodes CATSRLTSSHEQYF.

The rearrangement joins TRBV6-1 to TRBJ1-5, with D perhaps matching TRBD1 (6 bases). CDR3 size: 14 residues. Germline-derived CDR1 and CDR2 are MNHNS and SASEGT. V gave up 6 bases and J gave up 8 bases, with 17 bases separating them. The CDR3 coding sequence is TGTGCCAGCAGGCACCAGGGGTCGATGGAGCCCCAGCATTTT. Encoded protein: CASRHQGSMEPQHF.

This clone was seen once. The chain is built from TRBV2 and TRBJ2-5, with TRBD2 identical over 12 bases. The germline V gene encodes CDR1 SNHLY and CDR2 FYNNEI. Trimming removed 8 bases from V and 3 bases from J; junction bases left unmatched: 7. The CDR3 is made up of 15 amino acids. CDR3 loop: CASVGLAGSKETQYF. For the CDR3, the DNA is TGTGCCAGCGTAGGACTAGCGGGGAGTAAAGAGACCCAGTACTTC.

The chain combines TRBV10-2 with TRBJ2-7; D not resolved. Deletions cut 6 bases from V and 6 bases from J, with 6 bases between. This CDR3 is built from 10 residues. Germline V lookup: CDR1 WSHSY, CDR2 SAAADI. The CDR3 DNA sequence: TGCGCCAGCAGAGATTTCGAGCAGTACTTC. Protein: CASRDFEQYF.